The 20 T cell receptor beta chains reported below all come from one sample, sequenced in a study of T cell responses to AZD1222 COVID-19 vaccine. Here immunoSEQ multiplex PCR was the method, and the copy in TCRdb shows in-frame clones only, minus some. The sample contains about 130,000 clones, around 84% of which appear only once. Sequencing was performed on peripheral blood, taken on day 0 of AZD1222 vaccination. Every receptor here comes from an adult in good health.

The genes are TRBV4-1 and TRBJ1-1; 11 nucleotides match TRBD1. The V segment lost 1 base and the J segment 0 bases; nucleotides outside the gene matches: 4. The CDR3 runs to 17 residues. In germline, CDR1 is MGHRA, CDR2 YSYEKL. The CDR3 here is CASSQAGQGVMNTEAFF. As DNA, the CDR3 is TGCGCCAGCAGCCAAGCGGGACAGGGGGTCATGAACACTGAAGCTTTCTTT.

The V and J genes are TRBV2 and TRBJ2-1, with 7 bases lining up with TRBD1. The germline gives CDR1 SNHLY, CDR2 FYNNEI. The CDR3 has 15 residues. The J segment lost 0 bases and the V segment lost 5 bases, leaving 4 bases of the junction unmatched. The CDR3 is CASSPWDSSYNEQFF. CDR3 DNA: TGTGCCAGCAGTCCATGGGACAGCTCCTACAATGAGCAGTTCTTC.

V is TRBV10-3 and J is TRBJ1-1; no firm D call. The V gene lost 2 bases and the J gene lost 0 bases, with 13 bases spanning the gap. From germline, CDR1 is ENHRY and CDR2 SYGVKD. This CDR3 comprises 16 residues. CDR3 in amino acids: CAISETAFELNTEAFF. The CDR3 coding sequence is TGTGCCATCAGTGAGACAGCCTTCGAGTTGAACACTGAAGCTTTCTTT.

This clone was seen a single time. The rearrangement links TRBV7-2 to TRBJ1-4; 7 positions match TRBD1. The V gene end was trimmed by 6 bases and the J gene end by 4 bases; junction bases not matched to a gene: 8. The CDR3 is made up of 15 amino acids. Germline V lookup: CDR1 SGHTA, CDR2 FQGNSA. The CDR3 loop reads CASRQTGTVNEKLFF. The CDR3 DNA sequence: TGTGCCAGCAGACAAACCGGGACAGTTAATGAAAAACTGTTTTTT.

The chain couples TRBV28 to TRBJ2-7; no reliable D call. The V gene lost 4 bases and the J gene lost 0 bases, with 10 bases spanning the gap. Germline-derived CDR1 and CDR2 are MDHEN and SYDVKM. This CDR3 has 14 residues. The CDR3 nucleotides are TGTGCCAGCAGTTATGGCGGCCACTCCTACGAGCAGTACTTC. Translated: CASSYGGHSYEQYF.

The V gene is TRBV28, the J gene TRBJ2-7; 7 nucleotides match TRBD2. The ends lost 4 bases at V and 3 bases at J; junction bases unmatched: 9. The CDR3 is 15 amino acids. Germline CDR1 MDHEN, CDR2 SYDVKM. In DNA form, the CDR3 reads TGTGCCAGCAGTTCCGCCGGGACTAAGTTCTACGAGCAGTACTTC. Protein: CASSSAGTKFYEQYF.

In its sample, this clone was seen once. This chain joins TRBV5-1 and TRBJ2-2; TRBD1 aligns across 7 bases. The V segment lost 3 bases and the J segment 1 base; nucleotides outside the gene matches: 6. CDR1 and CDR2 from the germline V gene are SGHRS and YFSETQ. This CDR3 has 16 amino acids. CDR3: CASSSRGIWNTGELFF. The DNA for the CDR3 is TGCGCCAGCAGCTCCAGGGGGATTTGGAACACCGGGGAGCTGTTTTTT.

V is TRBV20-1 and J is TRBJ2-7; 8 positions agree with TRBD2. Trimming cost V 8 bases and J 4 bases; bases outside gene matches: 4. The CDR3 is 11 residues long. Germline V gene lookup returns CDR1 DFQATT and CDR2 SNEGSKA (reference sequence). In DNA form, the CDR3 reads TGCAGTAATAGCGGGGTATACGAGCAGTACTTC. Protein sequence: CSNSGVYEQYF.

In its sample, this clone was seen a few times. The rearrangement uses TRBV19 and TRBJ2-5; perhaps TRBD1 as D (6 bases). Germline assignment: CDR1 LNHDA and CDR2 SQIVND (reference sequence). The CDR3 is 15 residues long. Trimming pared 3 bases from V and 2 bases from J, leaving 13 bases between. The CDR3 loop is CASSIGRGVQETQYF. DNA of the CDR3: TGTGCCAGTAGTATTGGCAGGGGAGTTCAAGAGACCCAGTACTTC.

The chain carries TRBV5-1 and TRBJ1-6, with a tentative D call TRBD1 (5 bases). CDR3 length: 15 amino acids. Germline CDR1 reads SGHRS; CDR2 reads YFSETQ. V lost 3 bases and J 3 bases, leaving 10 bases between the germline ends. The CDR3 DNA reads TGCGCCAGCAGCTCACAGGAGATCTATAATTCACCCCTCCACTTT. It specifies CASSSQEIYNSPLHF.

V usage is TRBV5-4 and J usage is TRBJ2-1; 9 nucleotides agree with TRBD1. This CDR3 spans 15 amino acids. V lost 4 bases, J lost 5 bases, and 7 bases stayed unmatched. Germline values: CDR1 SGHNT, CDR2 YYREEE (reference sequence). CDR3 in amino acids: CASSPRDRAHNEQFF. CDR3 nucleotides: TGTGCCAGCAGCCCCCGGGACAGGGCCCACAATGAGCAGTTCTTC.

This chain connects TRBV19 to TRBJ1-1, with D unresolved. Germline CDR1 reads LNHDA; CDR2 reads SQIVND (reference sequence). This CDR3 has 16 residues. V was trimmed by 7 bases and J by 2 bases, leaving 20 bases between them. The CDR3 DNA reads as TGTGCCAGTACCTCCCCCTGGAGGAAATTAAACACTGAAGCTTTCTTT. It is translated as CASTSPWRKLNTEAFF.

The CDR3: CASSQDRGLGANQPQHF. The CDR3 coding sequence is TGCGCCAGCAGCCAAGACAGGGGGCTAGGGGCAAATCAGCCCCAGCATTTT. J is TRBJ1-5 and V is TRBV4-3, with 8 bases identical to TRBD1. After removal of 0 bases from V and 4 bases from J, the junction contained 8 bases not matched to a gene. Per the germline V gene, CDR1 is LGHNA and CDR2 is YSLEER. This CDR3 contains 17 residues.

Here the CDR3 reads CASSGDRMLRTEAFF. CDR3 sequence (DNA): TGTGCCAGCAGTGGGGACAGGATGCTGCGAACTGAAGCTTTCTTT. J is TRBJ1-1 and V is TRBV25-1; 8 bases are a match to TRBD1. The ends lost 4 bases at V and 5 bases at J; junction bases unmatched: 9. Germline V gene lookup returns CDR1 MGHDK and CDR2 SYGVNS. The CDR3 is 15 residues long. Using reference TRBV25-1 and TRBJ1-1 for the parts outside the CDR3, the full variable domain is EADIYQTPRYLVIGTGKKITLECSQTMGHDKMYWYQQDPGMELHLIHYSYGVNSTEKGDLSSESTVSRIRTEHFPLTLESARPSHTSQYLCASSGDRMLRTEAFFGQGTRLTVV.

The J gene is TRBJ2-2, the V gene TRBV6-5; D tentatively reads TRBD1 or TRBD2 (5 bases each). CDR1 is MNHEY, CDR2 SVGAGI, per germline. The CDR3 runs 16 residues. V shed 3 bases and J shed 1 base, with 12 bases lying between them. The CDR3 bases are TGTGCCAGCAGTTATCTTTCGGGGCTGAACACCGGGGAGCTGTTTTTT. Amino acid sequence: CASSYLSGLNTGELFF.

The genes are TRBV19 and TRBJ1-5, with 7 nucleotides matching TRBD1. Trimming at V came to 4 bases and at J to 1 base, leaving 1 base not matched to a gene. The CDR3 sequence is 14 residues long. Germline V gene lookup returns CDR1 LNHDA and CDR2 SQIVND (reference sequence). The CDR3 loop is CASSRGQSNQPQHF. The CDR3 bases are TGTGCCAGTAGTAGGGGACAGAGCAATCAGCCCCAGCATTTT. The full variable domain, completed using reference TRBV19 and TRBJ1-5, is DGGITQSPKYLFRKEGQNVTLSCEQNLNHDAMYWYRQDPGQGLRLIYYSQIVNDFQKGDIAEGYSVSREKKESFPLTVTSAQKNPTAFYLCASSRGQSNQPQHFGDGTRLSIL.

V is TRBV28 and J is TRBJ1-6, with D possibly matching TRBD1 (5 bases). Trimming shortened V by 4 bases and J by 5 bases, and 12 bases separated the two germline ends. The CDR3 is 15 amino acids. Per the germline V gene, CDR1 is MDHEN and CDR2 is SYDVKM. DNA for the CDR3: TGTGCCAGCAGTTCCCGCGGGGCGGATAATTCACCCCTCCACTTT. As protein: CASSSRGADNSPLHF.

The chain recombines TRBV5-1 with TRBJ1-3, with 7 bases lining up with TRBD1. V dropped 2 bases and J dropped 0; count of bases not matched to a gene: 8. This CDR3 is 17 amino acids long. Germline CDR1 and CDR2: SGHRS and YFSETQ. CDR3 sequence: CASSLGRPGGSGNTIYF. CDR3 bases: TGCGCCAGCAGCTTAGGCCGTCCAGGGGGCTCTGGAAACACCATATATTTT.

The chain couples TRBV7-8 to TRBJ1-4; D unclear. Trimming stripped 3 bases from V and 5 bases from J, with 13 bases between. The CDR3 contains 15 residues. Per the germline V gene, CDR1 is SGHVS and CDR2 is FQNEAQ. The CDR3 bases are TGTGCCAGCAGCTTTAAACTATACCCCAATGAAAAACTGTTTTTT. It is translated as CASSFKLYPNEKLFF.

This sequence joins TRBV30 and TRBJ1-4, with no clear D. The V gene lost 0 bases and the J gene lost 4 bases, with 12 bases spanning the gap. Germline V lookup: CDR1 GTSNPN, CDR2 SVGIG (reference sequence). This CDR3 region has 15 residues. The CDR3: CAWSVLGRGNEKLFF. CDR3 sequence (DNA): TGTGCCTGGAGTGTACTGGGTCGGGGTAATGAAAAACTGTTTTTT.